The sequence of this T cell receptor (beta chain) was determined in a study of blood T cell repertoires in COVID-19. Study overall: Sites in the United States, Italy and Spain provided acute and convalescent COVID-19 samples. T cells, B-cell-depleted T cells, or PBMCs provided the cDNA or gDNA that served as material.

This clone was counted between two and nine times. Germline V gene sequence: CDR1 LGHNT, CDR2 FRNRAP. With 2 bases removed from V and 7 bases from J, the gap between germline ends came to 14 bases. The length of the CDR3 is 14 residues. Original methodology: How many nucleated cells were present was estimated from reference gene primer amplification. Data came from immunoSEQ multiplex PCR; TCRdb stores just in-frame clones and leaves some out. D and trimming come from the DNA, and the V and J calls and clone size come from that table. This repertoire shows 110,000 or so clones, about 85% found once; its top ten account for less than 3.5%.

The sample consisted of peripheral blood. This chain connects TRBV12-5 to TRBJ1-2; the D gene is possibly TRBD1 (6 bases). This TCR was recovered from a man aged 35-49 years with acute or convalescent COVID-19. The CDR3 is CASGLTLQGTGYTF. The CDR3 DNA is TGTGCTAGTGGTTTGACCTTACAGGGTACTGGCTACACCTTC.